What follows are 7 T cell receptor beta chains derived from one specimen sequenced in a study of preoperative IRX-2 immunotherapy in early breast cancer. The assay was immunoSEQ multiplex PCR, and TCRdb's table has in-frame clones only and misses some. The top ten hold approximately 10% of the sample, which has fewer than 30,000 clones, almost 90% seen once. As for treatment: preoperative locoregional IRX-2 cytokine immunotherapy. This material was acquired from a patient treated with IRX-2 immunotherapy. The receptors were sampled from a human donor with breast cancer.

The chain employs TRBV7-9 and TRBJ2-7; D is unclear. The CDR3 is made up of 13 amino acids. V dropped 5 bases and J dropped 0 bases, with 8 bases sitting between them. The V gene's germline CDR1 is SEHNR and CDR2 FQNEAQ (reference sequence). Here the CDR3 DNA reads TGTGCCAGCAGCCCTCAGGTCTCCTACGAGCAGTACTTC. This gives the protein CASSPQVSYEQYF.

The rearrangement links TRBV7-2 to TRBJ2-7; the D is unclear. Germline CDR1 SGHTA, CDR2 FQGNSA. The CDR3 spans 15 residues. With 1 base removed from V and 2 bases from J, the gap between germline ends came to 12 bases. CDR3 region: CASSLGTGVAYEQYF. CDR3 in DNA: TGTGCCAGCAGCTTAGGCACGGGTGTTGCCTACGAGCAGTACTTC.

A single count supports this clone. The CDR3 loop is CASSRPRDSPYEQYF. CDR3 nucleotides: TGTGCCAGCAGTCGCCCCCGGGACAGCCCCTACGAGCAGTACTTC. The gene calls are TRBV6-6 and TRBJ2-7, with 7 nucleotides matching TRBD1. The V gene's germline CDR1 is MNHNY and CDR2 SVGAGI (reference sequence). This CDR3 region has 15 residues. V shed 5 bases, J shed 2 bases, and the junction held 9 bases outside the gene matches.

This chain links TRBV27 with TRBJ1-2; D uncertain. Germline values: CDR1 MNHEY, CDR2 SMNVEV (reference sequence). The CDR3 totals 14 residues. Trimming took 0 bases from V and 2 from J, leaving 7 bases between them. Here the CDR3 reads CASSLSRRNYGYTF. The CDR3 DNA is TGTGCCAGCAGTTTATCGAGGAGAAACTATGGCTACACCTTC.

The chain employs TRBV6-1 and TRBJ1-1; 9 bases are shared with TRBD1. Germline assignment: CDR1 MNHNS and CDR2 SASEGT. J lost 4 bases, V lost 2 bases, and 8 bases had no gene match. CDR3 length equals 16 residues. The CDR3 DNA reads TGTGCCAGCAGTGAATGGGGGTGGGACAGGGCCACTGAAGCTTTCTTT. Translated: CASSEWGWDRATEAFF.

This sequence joins TRBV5-4 and TRBJ2-6; TRBD1 is a possible D gene (5 bases). This CDR3 comprises 15 residues. Looked up from germline, CDR1 is SGHNT and CDR2 is YYREEE (reference sequence). Trimming took off 0 bases at V and 4 bases at J, with 8 bases between the two ends. In DNA form, the CDR3 reads TGTGCCAGCAGCTTGGGTGGGGCGGGGGCCAACGTCCTGACTTTC. Its protein product is CASSLGGAGANVLTF.

The rearrangement links TRBV7-2 to TRBJ1-4; a possible D gene is TRBD1 (5 bases). The germline CDR1 and CDR2 sequences are SGHTA and FQGNSA. The CDR3 length is 14 residues. The germline V and J ends were trimmed by 5 bases and 7 bases, with 14 bases remaining between them. CDR3 DNA: TGTGCCAGCAGCCGCATCCCAGGGAGTGAAAAACTGTTTTTT. Translated, it gives CASSRIPGSEKLFF.